Below are 21 T cell receptor beta chains sequenced from a single sample in a study of a mutant IDH1 vaccine in newly diagnosed glioma. This table comes from immunoSEQ multiplex PCR, and its TCRdb copy is limited to in-frame clones, with some not included. The sample includes 45,000 or so clones, 88% seen only once; the top ten take more than 5%. These receptors lack a known antigen. Regarding time point: week 35, safety follow-up. It was 300 ug of mutant IDH1 20-mer peptide that made up each vaccine dose, given with topical imiquimod. The specimen was PBMCs, collected from a glioma patient whose treatment included an IDH1 peptide vaccine. These receptors were obtained from a woman aged 40-49 years with glioma.

CDR3 bases: TGTGCCAGCTCACCACAGTCGGGGACCGAAGCTTTCTTT. It specifies CASSPQSGTEAFF. This sequence joins TRBV18 and TRBJ1-1; D is perhaps TRBD1 (5 bases). The germline gives CDR1 KGHSH, CDR2 LQKENI. CDR3 length equals 13 residues. The V end lost 1 base, the J end lost 8 bases, and 11 bases lay between the germline ends.

In this sample, this clone turned up once. The V call is TRBV7-8, the J call TRBJ2-1, with no clear D. Trimming removed 5 bases at V and 5 bases at J, with 13 bases between. This CDR3 region has 14 residues. In germline, CDR1 is SGHVS, CDR2 FQNEAQ. CDR3 DNA sequence: TGTGCCAGCAGCCCCATGGGTTTCGACAATGAGCAGTTCTTC. Amino acid sequence: CASSPMGFDNEQFF.

V usage is TRBV7-2 and J usage is TRBJ2-7, with D possibly TRBD2 on 6 matching bases. From germline, CDR1 is SGHTA and CDR2 FQGNSA. The CDR3 totals 13 residues. The V gene lost 4 bases and the J gene lost 7 bases, with 14 bases spanning the gap. CDR3 sequence: CASSSRRGGEQYF. In nucleotides, the CDR3 is TGTGCCAGCAGCTCTAGGCGGGGTGGAGAGCAGTACTTC.

The chain is built from TRBV18 and TRBJ1-1; no reliable D call. The CDR3 sequence is 13 residues long. V was shortened by 2 bases and J by 1 base, with 5 bases between the two germline ends. Germline CDR1 KGHSH, CDR2 LQKENI. CDR3 in amino acids: CASSPTENTEAFF. In nucleotides, the CDR3 is TGTGCCAGCTCACCAACGGAGAACACTGAAGCTTTCTTT.

V usage is TRBV6-5 and J usage is TRBJ1-1, with a weak D call TRBD1 (5 bases). The CDR3 is 12 residues long. Germline V lookup: CDR1 MNHEY, CDR2 SVGAGI. The germline V and J ends were trimmed by 6 bases and 4 bases, with 9 bases remaining between them. The CDR3 reads CASSGGSTEAFF. The DNA for the CDR3 is TGTGCCAGCAGCGGGGGAAGCACTGAAGCTTTCTTT.

CDR3 nucleotides: TGTGCCAGTAGTGTCGACAGGGCGACTAACGAGCAGTACTTC. Translated: CASSVDRATNEQYF. The rearrangement uses TRBV19 and TRBJ2-7; 7 positions agree with TRBD1. Germline CDR1 LNHDA, CDR2 SQIVND (reference sequence). Trimming removed 5 bases from V and 5 bases from J; junction bases left unmatched: 9. The CDR3 length is 14 residues.

This chain joins TRBV5-1 and TRBJ1-4; TRBD1 might be the D (6 bases). The germline CDR1 and CDR2 sequences are SGHRS and YFSETQ. V was pared by 3 bases and J by 4 bases, with 16 bases between. The CDR3 is 16 amino acids. Here the CDR3 DNA reads TGCGCCAGCAGCTCCGGAGCCGGGGGCCTTAATGAAAAACTGTTTTTT. Protein: CASSSGAGGLNEKLFF. Looking up the rest from reference TRBV5-1 and TRBJ1-4 gives the full variable domain: KAGVTQTPRYLIKTRGQQVTLSCSPISGHRSVSWYQQTPGQGLQFLFEYFSETQRNKGNFPGRFSGRQFSNSRSEMNVSTLELGDSALYLCASSSGAGGLNEKLFFGSGTQLSVL.

This clone has a single count. The chain employs TRBV19 and TRBJ2-1; 14 nucleotides line up with TRBD2. V lost 5 bases and J lost 10; bases outside the gene matches: 10. The CDR3 length is 16 residues. CDR1 and CDR2 from the germline V gene are LNHDA and SQIVND (reference sequence). CDR3 DNA sequence: TGTGCCAGTAGTCAGACTAGCGGGAGGGCCGGGGGGGAGCAGTTCTTC. Protein product: CASSQTSGRAGGEQFF. The variable domain in full, with the rest retrieved from reference TRBV19 and TRBJ2-1, is DGGITQSPKYLFRKEGQNVTLSCEQNLNHDAMYWYRQDPGQGLRLIYYSQIVNDFQKGDIAEGYSVSREKKESFPLTVTSAQKNPTAFYLCASSQTSGRAGGEQFFGPGTRLTVL.

The chain recombines TRBV9 with TRBJ2-3, with 8 positions matching TRBD2. The germline V gene has CDR1 SGDLS and CDR2 YYNGEE. The CDR3 has 14 residues. Trimming removed 5 bases from V and 5 bases from J; junction bases left unmatched: 7. The CDR3 DNA follows: TGTGCCAGCAGTAGCGGGGCGGGTGAAGATACGCAGTATTTT. Translating gives CASSSGAGEDTQYF.

The CDR3 sequence: CASSSATGGAGTTEAFF. DNA for the CDR3: TGTGCCAGCAGCTCGGCTACAGGGGGCGCCGGGACCACTGAAGCTTTCTTT. This chain connects TRBV5-6 to TRBJ1-1; 9 bases line up with TRBD1. The germline gives CDR1 SGHDT, CDR2 YYEEEE. This CDR3 contains 17 residues. Trimming at V came to 3 bases and at J to 4 bases, leaving 13 bases not matched to a gene.

The chain combines TRBV27 with TRBJ2-7; D not certain. CDR1 MNHEY and CDR2 SMNVEV come from the germline V gene (reference sequence). This CDR3 contains 14 residues. Deletions cut 3 bases from V and 5 bases from J, with 14 bases between. The CDR3, as DNA: TGTGCCAGCAGTTTTAAGGGAAAGGTCGACGAGCAGTACTTC. Translating gives CASSFKGKVDEQYF.

The chain has TRBV7-9 and TRBJ2-7, with 10 nucleotides matching TRBD1. V trimming: 7 bases; J trimming: 5 bases; junction bases outside the gene matches: 8. Germline CDR1 reads SEHNR; CDR2 reads FQNEAQ (reference sequence). This CDR3 has 14 amino acids. DNA for the CDR3: TGTGCCAGCACCTCGGACAGGGGGGGCGACGAGCAGTACTTC. Amino acids: CASTSDRGGDEQYF.

The V gene is TRBV5-4, the J gene TRBJ2-1, with D unresolved. The CDR3 has 14 residues. Germline values: CDR1 SGHNT, CDR2 YYREEE (reference sequence). The ends were cut back, 3 bases at V and 1 base at J, with 8 bases in the middle. CDR3 loop: CASSWGRSYNEQFF. CDR3 DNA: TGTGCCAGCAGCTGGGGTAGGTCCTACAATGAGCAGTTCTTC.

J is TRBJ2-2 and V is TRBV5-1, with no clear D. V lost 6 bases and J 1 base, leaving 10 bases between the germline ends. The germline V gene has CDR1 SGHRS and CDR2 YFSETQ. This CDR3 has 14 amino acids. CDR3 nucleotide sequence: TGCGCCAGCACTAGGGATCTGAACACCGGGGAGCTGTTTTTT. This codes for CASTRDLNTGELFF.

This clone occurred once. The genes are TRBV11-2 and TRBJ1-6, with a tentative D call TRBD1 (6 bases). Germline CDR1 SGHAT, CDR2 FQNNGV. The ends were cut back, 3 bases at V and 9 bases at J, with 18 bases in the middle. This CDR3 is built from 16 residues. The CDR3 coding sequence is TGTGCCAGCAGCTTTGGCCCAGGGGCGGTTGGTTCACCCCTCCACTTT. Protein sequence: CASSFGPGAVGSPLHF.

CDR3 sequence (DNA): TGTGCCAGTCCGCCTCCCAGGGGACCTATTCTGGGGGCCCAGCATTTT. It translates to CASPPPRGPILGAQHF. The chain uses TRBV19 and TRBJ1-5; maybe TRBD1 (6 bases). Germline V gene data show CDR1 as LNHDA and CDR2 as SQIVND (reference sequence). This CDR3 has 16 residues. Trimming removed 8 bases at V and 11 bases at J, with 28 bases between.

The chain has TRBV11-1 and TRBJ2-7, with D tentatively TRBD2 (5 bases). The germline V gene has CDR1 SGHAT and CDR2 FQDESV (reference sequence). V dropped 2 bases and J dropped 0 bases, with 11 bases sitting between them. The CDR3 runs to 15 residues. The CDR3 region has the DNA TGTGCCAGCAGCTTACGAGGGCCGAACTCCTACGAGCAGTACTTC. Its protein is CASSLRGPNSYEQYF.

The chain employs TRBV5-4 and TRBJ2-1; TRBD1 is a possible D gene (6 bases). This CDR3 has 14 amino acids. V gave up 5 bases and J gave up 5 bases, with 14 bases separating them. Germline CDR1 and CDR2: SGHNT and YYREEE (reference sequence). CDR3 sequence (DNA): TGTGCCAGCAGTCAGGGGACATTTAACAATGAGCAGTTCTTC. It translates to CASSQGTFNNEQFF.

The rearrangement uses TRBV2 and TRBJ2-1, with TRBD2 matching 12 bases. Germline V gene sequence: CDR1 SNHLY, CDR2 FYNNEI. After removal of 2 bases from V and 8 bases from J, the junction contained 7 bases not matched to a gene. The CDR3 loop spans 16 amino acids. This CDR3 is CASSESLAGGLDEQFF. CDR3 sequence (DNA): TGTGCCAGCAGTGAATCGCTAGCGGGAGGGTTGGATGAGCAGTTCTTC.

The chain is built from TRBV6-1 and TRBJ2-6; D gene unclear. This CDR3 region has 14 residues. Deletions cut 3 bases from V and 0 bases from J, with 3 bases between. The V gene's germline CDR1 is MNHNS and CDR2 SASEGT. The CDR3 loop is CASSDFSGANVLTF. The DNA for the CDR3 is TGTGCCAGCAGTGATTTCTCTGGGGCCAACGTCCTGACTTTC.

V gene TRBV7-2 combines with J gene TRBJ2-5, with TRBD2 as a possible D gene (7 bases). Germline-derived CDR1 and CDR2 are SGHTA and FQGNSA. The V gene lost 5 bases and the J gene lost 2 bases, with 15 bases spanning the gap. The CDR3 consists of 15 residues. The CDR3 reads CASSTSRGGQETQYF. DNA of the CDR3: TGTGCCAGCAGCACCTCTAGGGGGGGACAAGAGACCCAGTACTTC.